The 18 T cell receptor beta chains listed next were all sequenced from one sample in a study of shared clonotypes between healthy human individuals. Assay: immunoSEQ multiplex PCR; the TCRdb copy retains only in-frame clones and omits some. Here the sample spans 2.3 million or so clones, more than 85% being singletons. Sequenced input: naive CD4+ T cells from PBMCs. Subset: CD45RA+ positively selected. All receptors come from a man in his late teens or twenties in good health. Some clones in this sample may be carry-over from other donors' samples.

The V and J genes are TRBV18 and TRBJ2-7; 9 positions match TRBD1. J lost 4 bases, V lost 6 bases, and 13 bases had no gene match. The CDR3 has 16 amino acids. Germline V lookup: CDR1 KGHSH, CDR2 LQKENI. The CDR3 DNA sequence: TGTGCCAGCTCTTTGGGGACAGGGAGTTTGCTATACGAGCAGTACTTC. This gives the protein CASSLGTGSLLYEQYF.

This sequence joins TRBV5-4 and TRBJ1-3; D gene uncertain. With 4 bases removed from V and 0 bases from J, the gap between germline ends came to 14 bases. The CDR3 is made up of 16 amino acids. Germline V CDR1 and CDR2: SGHNT, YYREEE (reference sequence). For the CDR3, the DNA is TGTGCCAGCAGCCCCGAACCGGAGGGCTCTGGAAACACCATATATTTT. Translated: CASSPEPEGSGNTIYF.

CDR3 coding DNA: TGCGCCAGCAGCCAAGTGTCCGTGAACACTGAAGCTTTCTTT. Its protein product is CASSQVSVNTEAFF. The chain links TRBV4-1 to TRBJ1-1; D unresolved. The germline V gene encodes CDR1 MGHRA and CDR2 YSYEKL. This CDR3 comprises 14 residues. Between the trimmed V and J ends, which lost 1 base and 0 bases, there was a span of 6 bases.

This rearrangement joins TRBV6-5 to TRBJ2-2, with a possible D match to TRBD2 (6 bases). The germline CDR1 and CDR2 sequences are MNHEY and SVGAGI. V was cut by 2 bases and J by 4 bases, with 8 bases left in between. CDR3 size: 14 residues. CDR3 protein: CASSYGGGTGELFF. The CDR3 nucleotides read TGTGCCAGCAGTTACGGGGGAGGCACCGGGGAGCTGTTTTTT.

The J gene is TRBJ2-7, the V gene TRBV6-5; 7 bases agree with TRBD1. Germline V gene sequence: CDR1 MNHEY, CDR2 SVGAGI. Losses at the gene ends were 6 bases for V and 0 bases for J; bases not matched to a gene: 8. This CDR3 contains 15 residues. CDR3 nucleotide sequence: TGTGCCAGCAGCCAGCGACAGGGCTTCTCCTACGAGCAGTACTTC. Protein product: CASSQRQGFSYEQYF.

The CDR3 DNA reads TGTGCCAGCAGCTGGCTGTCTAGCGGGGGCTACGAGCAGTACTTC. This codes for CASSWLSSGGYEQYF. The V and J genes are TRBV5-4 and TRBJ2-7; TRBD2 matches at 10 bases. CDR1 and CDR2 (germline): SGHNT, YYREEE (reference sequence). The CDR3 length is 15 residues. V shed 3 bases and J 3 bases; nucleotides not matched to a gene: 6. Based on the CDR3 plus reference TRBV5-4 and TRBJ2-7, the full variable domain is ETGVTQSPTHLIKTRGQQVTLRCSSQSGHNTVSWYQQALGQGPQFIFQYYREEENGRGNFPPRFSGLQFPNYSSELNVNALELDDSALYLCASSWLSSGGYEQYFGPGTRLTVT.

The chain uses TRBV27 and TRBJ2-7; weak D call: TRBD2 (6 bases). V was clipped by 4 bases and J by 6 bases, with 19 bases between them. The CDR3 consists of 15 residues. The germline V gene encodes CDR1 MNHEY and CDR2 SMNVEV (reference sequence). As DNA, the CDR3 is TGTGCCAGCAGTTCTAACGCGGGAAAAATCATCGAGCAGTACTTC. It yields the protein CASSSNAGKIIEQYF.

V and J are TRBV28 and TRBJ1-5, with 7 bases aligning to TRBD1. V shed 6 bases, J shed 11 bases, and the junction held 16 bases outside the gene matches. The germline V gene has CDR1 MDHEN and CDR2 SYDVKM. The CDR3 is 15 amino acids. The chain's CDR3 is CASRKDRLEEQTQHF. CDR3 coding DNA: TGTGCCAGCAGGAAGGACAGGCTCGAAGAACAGACCCAGCATTTT.

The gene calls are TRBV7-9 and TRBJ2-7, with D uncertain. CDR1 is SEHNR and CDR2 is FQNEAQ in the germline V gene (reference sequence). V was clipped by 8 bases and J by 2 bases, with 13 bases between them. This CDR3 region has 13 residues. This chain's CDR3 is CASRPDVTYEQYF. The CDR3, as DNA: TGTGCCAGCCGGCCGGACGTTACCTACGAGCAGTACTTC.

V and J are TRBV14 and TRBJ2-1; no firm D call. The CDR3 extends over 13 amino acids. V was pared by 4 bases and J by 7 bases, with 11 bases between. Germline V CDR1 and CDR2: SGHDN, FVKESK. CDR3 residues: CASSRPRGNEQFF. CDR3 coding DNA: TGTGCCAGCAGCCGACCCCGAGGAAATGAGCAGTTCTTC.

V usage is TRBV7-3 and J usage is TRBJ2-1; D may be TRBD1 or TRBD2 (5 bases each). CDR1 is SGHTA and CDR2 is FQGTGA in the germline V gene. Trimming took off 6 bases at V and 2 bases at J, with 14 bases between the two ends. The CDR3 loop spans 15 amino acids. The CDR3 DNA is TGTGCCAGCAGTCCGGGACCGATAACCTACAATGAGCAGTTCTTC. Translated: CASSPGPITYNEQFF.

The rearrangement joins TRBV11-3 to TRBJ2-3, with 10 bases that match TRBD1. The germline V gene encodes CDR1 SGHNT and CDR2 YENEEA. V gave up 1 base and J gave up 3 bases; unmatched junction bases: 4. The CDR3 is 16 amino acids. CDR3 nucleotides: TGTGCCAGCAGCTTAGCCCCGGGACAGGGGACAGATACGCAGTATTTT. Translation gives CASSLAPGQGTDTQYF.

V usage is TRBV6-6 and J usage is TRBJ1-1, with TRBD1 matching 10 bases. The CDR3 is made up of 16 amino acids. The V gene's germline CDR1 is MNHNY and CDR2 SVGAGI (reference sequence). After removal of 1 base from V and 4 bases from J, the junction contained 6 bases not matched to a gene. Written as DNA, the CDR3 is TGTGCCAGCAGTTACTGGGGGACAGGGGTAGGCACTGAAGCTTTCTTT. Its translation: CASSYWGTGVGTEAFF.

The chain joins TRBV27 to TRBJ1-2; possible D gene TRBD1, 6 bases. Germline CDR1 and CDR2: MNHEY and SMNVEV (reference sequence). The CDR3 has 13 residues. V lost 6 bases to trimming and J lost 6 bases, with 14 bases between them. The CDR3 DNA reads TGTGCCAGCAGACCCCCGGGGGGCAATGGCTACACCTTC. The encoded protein is CASRPPGGNGYTF.

This chain links TRBV7-2 with TRBJ2-5; D gene unclear. Germline V lookup: CDR1 SGHTA, CDR2 FQGNSA. The CDR3 is made up of 13 amino acids. V lost 3 bases and J lost 3, with 8 bases in between. CDR3 in amino acids: CASSFPGKETQYF. In DNA form, the CDR3 reads TGTGCCAGCAGCTTTCCCGGTAAAGAGACCCAGTACTTC.

The chain recombines TRBV28 with TRBJ2-4; D might be TRBD1 or TRBD2, each matching 6 bases. The germline CDR1 and CDR2 sequences are MDHEN and SYDVKM. Between the trimmed V and J ends, which lost 5 bases and 1 base, there was a span of 24 bases. This CDR3 spans 19 amino acids. The CDR3, as DNA: TGTGCCAGCAGTCCCTCCCGAGGGGGGTTCGGGGGTGCCAAAAACATTCAGTACTTC. It yields the protein CASSPSRGGFGGAKNIQYF.

The gene calls are TRBV6-6 and TRBJ1-2, with D unresolved. The CDR3 extends over 10 amino acids. Trimming took 11 bases from V and 8 from J, leaving 12 bases between them. CDR1 and CDR2 from the germline V gene are MNHNY and SVGAGI (reference sequence). Here the CDR3 reads CAAGTSGYTF. The CDR3 region has the DNA TGTGCCGCCGGTACGAGCGGCTACACCTTC.

The J gene is TRBJ2-2, the V gene TRBV4-3; TRBD2 matches 11 bases. The junction had 2 bases not matched to a gene; V was cut back by 4 bases and J by 1 base. Per germline, CDR1 LGHNA and CDR2 YSLEER. The CDR3 is 16 residues long. The CDR3 DNA is TGCGCCAGCAGCCGGGGACTAGCGGAGAACACCGGGGAGCTGTTTTTT. Protein: CASSRGLAENTGELFF.